The clone carrying this T cell receptor beta chain has only a few counts. Its antigen is not identified. The source of the sample is a study of T-cell memory formation after mild COVID-19. Study details: Largely donor-specific TCR clusters were found.

This CDR3 contains 13 residues. Trimming removed 5 bases from V and 7 bases from J, with 11 bases in between. In germline, CDR1 is SNHLY, CDR2 FYNNEI. TCRdb reprocessed the 5' RACE reads via MiXCR and lists one record per CDR3 protein. The sample has tens of thousands of distinct CDR3 sequences; over 11% are singletons. General study results and limits: Of the contracting clones, CD4+ ones lay mainly in CM and EM, and CD8+ ones in EMRA. Proof of SARS-CoV-2 specificity was absent for the second-wave clones that crested on day 37. Contracting clones from day 15 to 85 showed balanced CD4/CD8; later expanders favored CD4+.

V is TRBV2 and J is TRBJ2-2; D unclear. The sample comprised PBMCs or a T cell subset sorted from them (not recorded which). This clonotype originated in an adult woman who had mild COVID-19 (a few samples of this study predate the infection). Cell type and time point are not known. The CDR3 DNA follows: TGTGCCAGCAGTTGGAACTCGTACGGGGAGCTGTTTTTT. It specifies CASSWNSYGELFF. The entire variable domain, with the rest obtained from reference TRBV2 and TRBJ2-2, is as follows: EPEVTQTPSHQVTQMGQEVILRCVPISNHLYFYWYRQILGQKVEFLVSFYNNEISEKSEIFDDQFSVERPDGSNFTLKIRSTKLEDSAMYFCASSWNSYGELFFGEGSRLTVL.